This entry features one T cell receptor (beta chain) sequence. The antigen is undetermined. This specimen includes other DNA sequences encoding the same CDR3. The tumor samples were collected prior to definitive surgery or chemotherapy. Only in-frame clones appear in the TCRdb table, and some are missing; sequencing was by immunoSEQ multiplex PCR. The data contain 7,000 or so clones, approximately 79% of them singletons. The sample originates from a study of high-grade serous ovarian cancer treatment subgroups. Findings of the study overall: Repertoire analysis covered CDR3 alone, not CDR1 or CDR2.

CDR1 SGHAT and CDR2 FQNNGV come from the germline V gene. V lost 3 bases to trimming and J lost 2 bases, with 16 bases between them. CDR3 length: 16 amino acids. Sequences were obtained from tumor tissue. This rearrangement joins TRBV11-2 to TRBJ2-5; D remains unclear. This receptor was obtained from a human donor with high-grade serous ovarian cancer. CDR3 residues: CASSFWGNTEQETQYF. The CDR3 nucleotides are TGTGCCAGCAGCTTTTGGGGAAACACAGAGCAAGAGACCCAGTACTTC.